This TCR beta chain was recovered during a study of CD8 T cells in Susac syndrome. CDR3 size: 15 residues. In germline, CDR1 is SEHNR, CDR2 FQNEAQ (reference sequence). V shed 3 bases, J shed 3 bases, and the junction held 7 bases outside the gene matches. Of note for this clonotype: Antigen specificity is unknown.

Findings and limits, study-wide: Only a relatively small number of individuals were included in the TCR sequencing and HLA analysis.

With random hexamers, 0.5 to 1 ug RNA was reverse transcribed. TCRdb reprocessed the immunoSEQ multiplex PCR reads with MiXCR, giving one entry per CDR3 protein. The sample carries over 150,000 distinct CDR3 sequences, about 94% recorded once. The source material was CD4+ T cells from PBMCs. The V and J genes are TRBV7-9 and TRBJ2-7; 8 positions agree with TRBD1. The clonotype was recovered from a human donor with multiple sclerosis. The CDR3 nucleotides read TGTGCCAGCAGCTTGACAGGGGCCGGCTTCTACGAGCAGTACTTC. This sequence encodes CASSLTGAGFYEQYF.